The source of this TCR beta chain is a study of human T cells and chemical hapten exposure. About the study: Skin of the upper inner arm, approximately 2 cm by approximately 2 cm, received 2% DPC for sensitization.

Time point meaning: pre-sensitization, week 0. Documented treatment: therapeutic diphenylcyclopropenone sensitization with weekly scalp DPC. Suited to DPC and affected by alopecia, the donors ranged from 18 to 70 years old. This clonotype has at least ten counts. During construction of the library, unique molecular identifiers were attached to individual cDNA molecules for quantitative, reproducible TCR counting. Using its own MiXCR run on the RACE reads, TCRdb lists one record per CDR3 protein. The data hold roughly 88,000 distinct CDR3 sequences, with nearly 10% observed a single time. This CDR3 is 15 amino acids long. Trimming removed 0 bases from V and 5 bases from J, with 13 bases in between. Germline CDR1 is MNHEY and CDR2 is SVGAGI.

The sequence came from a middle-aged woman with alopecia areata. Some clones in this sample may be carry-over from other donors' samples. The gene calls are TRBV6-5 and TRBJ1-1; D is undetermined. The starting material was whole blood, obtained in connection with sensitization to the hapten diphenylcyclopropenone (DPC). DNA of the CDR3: TGTGCCAGCAGTTACTCGAGGCAGGTTGCAACTGAAGCTTTCTTT. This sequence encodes CASSYSRQVATEAFF.